This T cell receptor (beta chain) was captured in a study of blood T cell repertoires in COVID-19. Study-wide background: PBMCs, B-cell-depleted T cells, or T cells provided the cDNA or gDNA that made up the material.

Authors' data handling: Amplification with reference gene primers provided the estimates of nucleated cell counts. Generated by immunoSEQ multiplex PCR, the TCRdb table keeps only in-frame clones and is missing some. V and J calls and clone size are as listed in that table; D and trimming were resolved from the DNA. The table lists 300,000 to 350,000 clones, around 90% of them singletons. V lost 4 bases, J lost 5 bases, and 6 bases stayed unmatched. Looked up from germline, CDR1 is SNHLY and CDR2 is FYNNEI. This CDR3 spans 16 amino acids. This TCR derives from a man between 18 and 35 years old with active or convalescent COVID-19. The V and J genes are TRBV2 and TRBJ2-1; 12 nucleotides align to TRBD2. Sequencing was carried out using peripheral blood. In DNA form, the CDR3 reads TGTGCCAGCAGTGGCTGGACTAGCGGGATAAACAATGAGCAGTTCTTC. As protein: CASSGWTSGINNEQFF.